Listed below are T cell receptor beta chains from one sample, sequenced in a study of Ad26.COV2.S vaccination and SARS-CoV-2 variants. Profiling relied on immunoSEQ multiplex PCR, and the TCRdb table lists in-frame clones only, not all of them. Among approximately 300,000 clones listed, around 85% were seen once. This material consisted of peripheral blood, taken in a trial of Ad26.COV2.S vaccine versus placebo. Source of these receptors: a person between 18 and 59 years old who received the Ad26.COV2.S COVID-19 vaccine or a placebo. The CDR3 runs from the conserved cysteine through the conserved F or W. D genes are given only for firm matches. Clone size, where shown, is once, few, many, or a class for clones that have expanded.

size	V	D	J	CDR3	DNA
few	TRBV7-5	-	TRBJ1-2	CARSSSRQGDYGYTF	TGTGCCAGAAGCTCCTCCCGACAGGGTGACTATGGCTACACCTTC
few	TRBV9	-	TRBJ1-3	CASSARASGLRGNTIYF	TGTGCCAGCAGCGCCCGGGCCAGCGGCCTAAGGGGAAACACCATATATTTT
-	TRBV4-1	-	TRBJ2-7	CASSQEIRGRTYEQYF	TGCGCCAGCAGCCAAGAAATTCGGGGGCGAACCTACGAGCAGTACTTC
-	TRBV19	-	TRBJ2-2	CASSKTSRVTGELFF	TGTGCCAGTAGTAAGACTAGTCGGGTCACCGGGGAGCTGTTTTTT
-	TRBV4-2	-	TRBJ2-1	CASSQAQSSYNEQFF	TGTGCCAGCAGCCAAGCGCAGAGCTCCTACAATGAGCAGTTCTTC
few	TRBV29-1	-	TRBJ2-2	CSALGSSGTGELFF	TGCAGCGCCTTGGGTTCCTCGGGCACCGGGGAGCTGTTTTTT
-	TRBV4-1	-	TRBJ1-2	CASSQGGTAPYGYTF	TGCGCCAGCAGCCAAGGCGGGACGGCTCCCTATGGCTACACCTTC
-	TRBV5-1	-	TRBJ2-2	CASSLQGGTGELFF	TGCGCCAGCAGCTTACAGGGAGGCACCGGGGAGCTGTTTTTT
once	TRBV2	-	TRBJ1-4	CASSENRRGEKLFF	TGTGCCAGCAGTGAAAACAGGAGGGGTGAAAAACTGTTTTTT
-	TRBV5-6	TRBD1	TRBJ1-1	CASSSTGMPFF	TGTGCCAGCAGCTCGACAGGGATGCCTTTCTTT
-	TRBV25-1	-	TRBJ1-2	CASGEYGYTF	TGTGCCAGCGGAGAGTATGGCTACACCTTC
-	TRBV5-1	TRBD1	TRBJ1-1	CASSSNTRQGSTEAFF	TGCGCCAGCAGCTCCAATACCCGACAGGGAAGCACTGAAGCTTTCTTT
-	TRBV19	-	TRBJ2-4	CASSPWASSAKNIQYF	TGTGCCAGTAGTCCCTGGGCCTCCTCCGCCAAAAACATTCAGTACTTC
once	TRBV30	-	TRBJ1-6	CAWSGRQRYNSPLHF	TGTGCCTGGAGTGGCCGACAGCGATACAATTCACCCCTCCACTTT
-	TRBV14	TRBD1	TRBJ2-7	CASSQPGQGYGEQYF	TGTGCCAGCAGCCAACCGGGACAGGGTTACGGCGAGCAGTACTTC
few	TRBV30	TRBD1	TRBJ1-2	CAWGQNRGQYGYTF	TGTGCCTGGGGTCAAAACAGGGGGCAATATGGCTACACCTTC
-	TRBV19	TRBD1	TRBJ2-5	CASSRQGAGEETQYF	TGTGCCAGTAGTAGACAGGGGGCAGGAGAAGAGACCCAGTACTTC
-	TRBV27	-	TRBJ1-5	CASSLRGSSHINQPQHF	TGTGCCAGCAGCCTCCGGGGGTCTTCCCACATCAATCAGCCCCAGCATTTT
once	TRBV5-1	TRBD1	TRBJ1-3	CASSLDGTGAPNLSGNTIYF	TGCGCCAGCAGCTTGGACGGGACAGGGGCTCCGAACCTCTCTGGAAACACCATATATTTT
-	TRBV9	TRBD2	TRBJ2-1	CASSVGTGGGALNEQFF	TGTGCCAGCAGCGTAGGAACTGGCGGGGGGGCCTTGAATGAGCAGTTCTTC
-	TRBV2	TRBD1	TRBJ2-7	CASSGTGDYEQYF	TGTGCCAGCAGCGGGACAGGGGACTACGAGCAGTACTTC
many	TRBV10-3	-	TRBJ2-7	CAISPTGPYEQYF	TGTGCCATCAGCCCGACAGGCCCCTACGAGCAGTACTTC
-	TRBV15	TRBD1	TRBJ1-6	CATEPGQGSNSPLHF	TGTGCCACCGAACCGGGACAGGGGAGTAATTCACCCCTCCACTTT
-	TRBV18	TRBD1	TRBJ1-1	CASSPTTQGTEAFF	TGTGCCAGCTCACCAACTACACAGGGGACTGAAGCTTTCTTT
-	TRBV7-3	-	TRBJ2-7	CASSSDTSYEQYF	TGTGCCAGCAGCTCGGACACCTCCTACGAGCAGTACTTC
-	TRBV5-1	TRBD1	TRBJ1-1	CASSQRTGLKSEAFF	TGCGCCAGCAGCCAGCGGACAGGGCTGAAATCTGAAGCTTTCTTT
-	TRBV5-1	TRBD1	TRBJ1-6	CASSFDRGRSPLHF	TGCGCCAGCAGCTTTGACAGGGGGCGTTCACCCCTCCACTTT
few	TRBV21-1	-	TRBJ1-2	CASSKDPGGTKTGNGGYTF	TGTGCCAGCAGCAAAGATCCGGGGGGGACCAAGACAGGGAACGGTGGCTACACCTTC
-	TRBV6-5	-	TRBJ1-1	CASTNGFRAFF	TGTGCCAGCACCAATGGATTCCGGGCTTTCTTT
-	TRBV4-2	-	TRBJ2-7	CASSQESGHSYEQYF	TGTGCCAGCAGCCAAGAATCGGGACACTCCTACGAGCAGTACTTC
-	TRBV5-1	-	TRBJ2-1	CASSLGHNEQFF	TGCGCCAGCAGCTTGGGACACAATGAGCAGTTCTTC
-	TRBV4-1	-	TRBJ1-4	CASSPLGVWEEKLFF	TGCGCCAGCAGCCCCTTGGGGGTTTGGGAAGAAAAACTGTTTTTT
-	TRBV11-3	-	TRBJ1-4	CASSLGINEKLFF	TGTGCCAGCAGCTTAGGGATTAATGAAAAACTGTTTTTT
-	TRBV6-5	-	TRBJ1-1	CATILDRTVEEAFF	TGTGCCACCATCCTAGACAGGACCGTCGAGGAAGCTTTCTTT
-	TRBV28	TRBD1	TRBJ1-1	CASSRRQGNTEAFF	TGTGCCAGCAGCAGACGACAGGGGAACACTGAAGCTTTCTTT
-	TRBV5-6	TRBD1	TRBJ2-2	CASSGGQGRTGELFF	TGTGCCAGCAGCGGGGGACAGGGTCGGACCGGGGAGCTGTTTTTT
-	TRBV6-4	-	TRBJ2-3	CASSLVWTDTQYF	TGTGCCAGCAGTTTGGTATGGACTGATACGCAGTATTTT
-	TRBV30	TRBD1	TRBJ2-2	CAWGDRGTGELFF	TGTGCCTGGGGGGACAGGGGTACCGGGGAGCTGTTTTTT
once	TRBV2	-	TRBJ1-1	CASRRQVGNTEAFF	TGTGCCAGCAGAAGACAGGTGGGGAACACTGAAGCTTTCTTT
-	TRBV28	TRBD2	TRBJ2-3	CASSLLAGVSDTQYF	TGTGCCAGCAGTTTACTAGCGGGGGTATCAGATACGCAGTATTTT
-	TRBV5-4	TRBD2	TRBJ2-5	CASSLRLAGTETQYF	TGTGCCAGCAGCTTGCGGTTAGCGGGGACGGAGACCCAGTACTTC
-	TRBV18	TRBD2	TRBJ2-3	CASSPKAGDTQYF	TGTGCCAGCTCACCAAAAGCGGGGGATACGCAGTATTTT
-	TRBV28	-	TRBJ1-1	CASSLSTGIEAFF	TGTGCCAGCAGTTTAAGTACAGGGATCGAAGCTTTCTTT